A selection of T cell receptor beta chains follows, all from one sample in a study of blood T cell repertoires in COVID-19. The protocol was immunoSEQ multiplex PCR, while the TCRdb copy is restricted to in-frame clones and leaves out a portion. The data contain about 220,000 clones, 65% to 90% of them singletons. Sequencing was carried out using peripheral blood. The receptor source for this set is a woman between 65 and 79 years old with COVID-19, enrolled during active disease. CDR3s include the opening cysteine and the closing phenylalanine or tryptophan. Fields, in order: clone size, J gene, D gene, V gene, CDR3 protein, CDR3 DNA. The D gene is left open where the match is weak. Not all rows give a size; the values are once, few, many and, for expanded clones, a class.

abundance: -
j_gene: TRBJ2-5
d_gene: TRBD2
v_gene: TRBV6-5
CDR3aa: CASSYSSGGVGVTQYF
CDR3nt: TGTGCCAGCAGTTACTCTAGCGGGGGGGTTGGCGTGACCCAGTACTTC

abundance: -
j_gene: TRBJ2-5
d_gene: TRBD1
v_gene: TRBV20-1
CDR3aa: CSASTGGLETQYF
CDR3nt: TGCAGTGCTAGTACAGGGGGCTTGGAGACCCAGTACTTC

abundance: -
j_gene: TRBJ2-5
d_gene: -
v_gene: TRBV6-5
CDR3aa: CASSTRWGTETQYF
CDR3nt: TGTGCCAGCAGTACGCGCTGGGGCACGGAGACCCAGTACTTC

abundance: -
j_gene: TRBJ1-2
d_gene: TRBD1
v_gene: TRBV6-2/TRBV6-3
CDR3aa: CASSQTGGYGYTF
CDR3nt: TGTGCCAGCAGCCAGACAGGGGGATACGGCTACACCTTC

abundance: -
j_gene: TRBJ1-3
d_gene: TRBD1
v_gene: TRBV3-1/TRBV3-2
CDR3aa: CASGWFKGQGVGNTIYF
CDR3nt: TGTGCCAGCGGTTGGTTTAAAGGACAGGGGGTTGGAAACACCATATATTTT

abundance: -
j_gene: TRBJ1-4
d_gene: -
v_gene: TRBV30
CDR3aa: CAWSVGGPPNEKLFF
CDR3nt: TGTGCCTGGAGTGTCGGGGGTCCACCTAATGAAAAACTGTTTTTT

abundance: -
j_gene: TRBJ2-1
d_gene: -
v_gene: TRBV7-3
CDR3aa: CASSLNGGAYNEQFF
CDR3nt: TGTGCCAGCAGCTTAAACGGAGGGGCCTACAATGAGCAGTTCTTC

abundance: -
j_gene: TRBJ1-1
d_gene: -
v_gene: TRBV6-6
CDR3aa: CASSPSGGVAEAFF
CDR3nt: TGTGCCAGCAGCCCCTCGGGAGGGGTGGCTGAAGCTTTCTTT

abundance: once
j_gene: TRBJ1-5
d_gene: -
v_gene: TRBV29-1
CDR3aa: CSGGAGGNQPQHF
CDR3nt: TGCAGCGGGGGGGCCGGAGGAAATCAGCCCCAGCATTTT

abundance: -
j_gene: TRBJ1-6
d_gene: TRBD1
v_gene: TRBV7-2
CDR3aa: CASSFQLPGGRNSPLHF
CDR3nt: TGTGCCAGCAGCTTTCAACTTCCAGGGGGGAGAAATTCACCCCTCCACTTT

abundance: -
j_gene: TRBJ2-2
d_gene: TRBD2
v_gene: TRBV7-9
CDR3aa: CASRGLATSGELFF
CDR3nt: TGTGCCAGCAGAGGACTAGCGACAAGCGGGGAGCTGTTTTTT

abundance: -
j_gene: TRBJ1-1
d_gene: -
v_gene: TRBV6-2/TRBV6-3
CDR3aa: CASSQLNTEAFF
CDR3nt: TGTGCCAGCAGTCAGTTGAACACTGAAGCTTTCTTT

abundance: -
j_gene: TRBJ1-2
d_gene: -
v_gene: TRBV13
CDR3aa: CASSFYGGPSGYTF
CDR3nt: TGTGCCAGCAGCTTCTACGGGGGACCATCAGGCTACACCTTC

abundance: -
j_gene: TRBJ1-2
d_gene: TRBD1
v_gene: TRBV2
CDR3aa: CASRRTGANYGYTF
CDR3nt: TGTGCCAGCAGGAGGACAGGGGCTAACTATGGCTACACCTTC

abundance: -
j_gene: TRBJ2-2
d_gene: -
v_gene: TRBV11-3
CDR3aa: CASSPIDTGELFF
CDR3nt: TGTGCCAGCAGCCCAATTGACACCGGGGAGCTGTTTTTT

abundance: -
j_gene: TRBJ2-7
d_gene: TRBD2
v_gene: TRBV11-3
CDR3aa: CASSLDSSGEDEQYF
CDR3nt: TGTGCCAGCAGCTTAGATTCCAGCGGGGAAGACGAGCAGTACTTC

abundance: -
j_gene: TRBJ1-6
d_gene: TRBD1
v_gene: TRBV10-2
CDR3aa: CASSDPGQVPSPLHF
CDR3nt: TGCGCCAGCAGTGACCCGGGACAGGTGCCTTCACCCCTCCACTTT

abundance: -
j_gene: TRBJ2-1
d_gene: TRBD2
v_gene: TRBV5-6
CDR3aa: CASGLAGGVTYNEQFF
CDR3nt: TGTGCCAGCGGACTAGCGGGGGGCGTAACCTACAATGAGCAGTTCTTC

abundance: -
j_gene: TRBJ2-1
d_gene: -
v_gene: TRBV6-2/TRBV6-3
CDR3aa: CASSTRRDSYNEQFF
CDR3nt: TGTGCCAGCAGCACCCGCCGGGACTCCTACAATGAGCAGTTCTTC

abundance: -
j_gene: TRBJ1-1
d_gene: -
v_gene: TRBV5-1
CDR3aa: CASSLTGPPNTEAFF
CDR3nt: TGCGCCAGCAGCTTGACAGGGCCTCCGAACACTGAAGCTTTCTTT

abundance: -
j_gene: TRBJ1-2
d_gene: -
v_gene: TRBV30
CDR3aa: CAWSVGGGNTF
CDR3nt: -

abundance: once
j_gene: TRBJ2-7
d_gene: -
v_gene: TRBV29-1
CDR3aa: CSVKRGTDSSYEQYF
CDR3nt: TGCAGCGTTAAGCGCGGGACAGATTCCTCCTACGAGCAGTACTTC

abundance: once
j_gene: TRBJ1-1
d_gene: -
v_gene: TRBV15
CDR3aa: CATSRGGRVNTEAFF
CDR3nt: TGTGCCACCAGCAGAGGGGGGCGCGTTAACACTGAAGCTTTCTTT

abundance: -
j_gene: TRBJ2-5
d_gene: -
v_gene: TRBV7-2
CDR3aa: CASSLDLAGARETQYF
CDR3nt: TGTGCCAGCAGCTTAGATCTGGCGGGGGCACGGGAGACCCAGTACTTC

abundance: -
j_gene: TRBJ1-2
d_gene: TRBD1
v_gene: TRBV11-3
CDR3aa: CASSRRDRGYGYTF
CDR3nt: TGTGCCAGCAGCCGACGGGACAGGGGCTATGGCTACACCTTC

abundance: -
j_gene: TRBJ1-1
d_gene: TRBD1
v_gene: TRBV6-5
CDR3aa: CASIQSGQGVTEAFF
CDR3nt: TGTGCCAGCATTCAGTCCGGACAGGGAGTGACTGAAGCTTTCTTT

abundance: many
j_gene: TRBJ2-1
d_gene: -
v_gene: TRBV2
CDR3aa: CASSQGGNEQFF
CDR3nt: TGTGCCAGCAGTCAGGGGGGCAATGAGCAGTTCTTC

abundance: once
j_gene: TRBJ2-5
d_gene: TRBD1
v_gene: TRBV10-3
CDR3aa: CAIKQGTNQETQYF
CDR3nt: TGTGCCATCAAACAGGGGACCAACCAAGAGACCCAGTACTTC

abundance: few
j_gene: TRBJ2-7
d_gene: TRBD1
v_gene: TRBV7-2
CDR3aa: CASSLVPGGTYEQYF
CDR3nt: TGTGCCAGCAGCTTAGTTCCAGGGGGCACCTACGAGCAGTACTTC

abundance: -
j_gene: TRBJ2-3
d_gene: -
v_gene: TRBV5-1
CDR3aa: CASSQGLAQGATQYF
CDR3nt: TGCGCCAGCAGCCAGGGCCTGGCCCAGGGTGCTACGCAGTATTTT

abundance: once
j_gene: TRBJ2-5
d_gene: TRBD2
v_gene: TRBV4-3
CDR3aa: CASSQWEGETQYF
CDR3nt: TGCGCCAGCAGCCAATGGGAGGGAGAGACCCAGTACTTC

abundance: once
j_gene: TRBJ2-2
d_gene: -
v_gene: TRBV3-1/TRBV3-2
CDR3aa: CASSQAGGPTGELFF
CDR3nt: TGTGCCAGCAGCCAAGCCGGTGGTCCCACCGGGGAGCTGTTTTTT

abundance: -
j_gene: TRBJ1-1
d_gene: TRBD1
v_gene: TRBV7-8
CDR3aa: CASSRGTGEVQVEAFF
CDR3nt: TGTGCCAGCAGCCGAGGGACAGGGGAGGTTCAGGTTGAAGCTTTCTTT

abundance: -
j_gene: TRBJ1-1
d_gene: TRBD1
v_gene: TRBV10-3
CDR3aa: CAISTGGLGGGLEAFF
CDR3nt: TGTGCCATCAGTACAGGGGGCCTCGGTGGTGGGCTTGAAGCTTTCTTT

abundance: -
j_gene: TRBJ1-2
d_gene: -
v_gene: TRBV11-3
CDR3aa: CASSPQQGAVYGYTF
CDR3nt: TGTGCCAGCAGCCCGCAACAGGGTGCTGTCTATGGCTACACCTTC

abundance: -
j_gene: TRBJ2-3
d_gene: -
v_gene: TRBV9
CDR3aa: CASSVPSTDTQYF
CDR3nt: TGTGCCAGCAGCGTACCTAGCACAGATACGCAGTATTTT

abundance: -
j_gene: TRBJ2-7
d_gene: -
v_gene: TRBV2
CDR3aa: CASRVSGGIIDEQYF
CDR3nt: TGTGCCAGCAGAGTCAGTGGCGGGATTATCGACGAGCAGTACTTC

abundance: -
j_gene: TRBJ1-2
d_gene: -
v_gene: TRBV12-3/TRBV12-4
CDR3aa: CASSLRGGGYTF
CDR3nt: TGTGCCAGCAGTCTAAGGGGAGGCGGCTACACCTTC

abundance: once
j_gene: TRBJ2-5
d_gene: -
v_gene: TRBV5-6
CDR3aa: CASSEADRFKETQYF
CDR3nt: TGTGCCAGCAGCGAGGCGGACAGATTCAAAGAGACCCAGTACTTC

abundance: -
j_gene: TRBJ2-7
d_gene: -
v_gene: TRBV5-6
CDR3aa: CASSPGGQAYEQYF
CDR3nt: TGTGCCAGCAGCCCGGGGGGACAGGCCTACGAGCAGTACTTC

abundance: -
j_gene: TRBJ2-1
d_gene: TRBD1
v_gene: TRBV5-1
CDR3aa: CASSLAPGTGNHNEQFF
CDR3nt: TGCGCCAGCAGCTTGGCCCCCGGGACAGGGAATCACAATGAGCAGTTCTTC

abundance: -
j_gene: TRBJ2-5
d_gene: TRBD2
v_gene: TRBV7-2
CDR3aa: CASSFPASGDPRGTQYF
CDR3nt: TGTGCCAGCAGCTTCCCGGCTAGCGGGGACCCAAGAGGGACCCAGTACTTC

abundance: once
j_gene: TRBJ1-5
d_gene: TRBD1
v_gene: TRBV6-5
CDR3aa: CASSPGQGPNQPQHF
CDR3nt: TGTGCCAGCAGTCCGGGACAGGGGCCCAATCAGCCCCAGCATTTT

abundance: -
j_gene: TRBJ2-7
d_gene: TRBD1
v_gene: TRBV7-3
CDR3aa: CASSLTGTGAYEQYF
CDR3nt: TGTGCCAGCAGCTTAACCGGGACAGGGGCCTACGAGCAGTACTTC

abundance: -
j_gene: TRBJ1-2
d_gene: TRBD1
v_gene: TRBV6-5
CDR3aa: CASSFRDRVGGYTF
CDR3nt: TGTGCCAGCAGTTTCCGGGACAGGGTTGGTGGCTACACCTTC

abundance: -
j_gene: TRBJ1-5
d_gene: -
v_gene: TRBV18
CDR3aa: CASSPVEDRNQPQHF
CDR3nt: TGTGCCAGCTCACCGGTTGAGGATCGCAATCAGCCCCAGCATTTT

abundance: -
j_gene: TRBJ1-2
d_gene: -
v_gene: TRBV3-1/TRBV3-2
CDR3aa: CASSPPGLRYGYTF
CDR3nt: TGTGCCAGCAGCCCCCCAGGGTTAAGGTATGGCTACACCTTC

abundance: -
j_gene: TRBJ1-1
d_gene: -
v_gene: TRBV7-9
CDR3aa: CASSSRTDQNTEAFF
CDR3nt: TGTGCCAGCAGCTCGAGGACAGATCAGAACACTGAAGCTTTCTTT

abundance: -
j_gene: TRBJ2-3
d_gene: -
v_gene: TRBV2
CDR3aa: CASSVGWESTDTQYF
CDR3nt: TGTGCCAGCAGTGTGGGCTGGGAGAGCACAGATACGCAGTATTTT

abundance: -
j_gene: TRBJ2-5
d_gene: TRBD2
v_gene: TRBV11-3
CDR3aa: CASSPEIERGTQYF
CDR3nt: TGTGCCAGCAGCCCCGAGATCGAGCGGGGGACCCAGTACTTC

abundance: -
j_gene: TRBJ1-2
d_gene: -
v_gene: TRBV6-1
CDR3aa: CASSATGRTSSNYGYTF
CDR3nt: TGTGCCAGCAGTGCAACGGGACGGACTAGTTCTAACTATGGCTACACCTTC

abundance: -
j_gene: TRBJ2-3
d_gene: TRBD2
v_gene: TRBV7-3
CDR3aa: CASSSETSGGTDTQYF
CDR3nt: TGTGCCAGCAGCTCGGAGACTAGCGGGGGCACAGATACGCAGTATTTT

abundance: -
j_gene: TRBJ2-5
d_gene: -
v_gene: TRBV6-5
CDR3aa: CASRRRPGDEETQYF
CDR3nt: TGTGCCAGCAGGCGCCGCCCAGGGGACGAAGAGACCCAGTACTTC

abundance: -
j_gene: TRBJ1-1
d_gene: -
v_gene: TRBV4-1
CDR3aa: CASSGAAPAEAFF
CDR3nt: TGCGCCAGCAGCGGGGCGGCTCCCGCTGAAGCTTTCTTT

abundance: -
j_gene: TRBJ2-2
d_gene: TRBD2
v_gene: TRBV24-1
CDR3aa: CATSGTSGGENTGELFF
CDR3nt: TGTGCCACCAGTGGGACTAGCGGGGGGGAGAACACCGGGGAGCTGTTTTTT